Included here is one T cell receptor beta chain sequence, with context. No antigen is known for it. The protocol was immunoSEQ multiplex PCR, while the TCRdb copy is restricted to in-frame clones and leaves out a portion. The table lists roughly 35,000 clones, 75% of them singletons. This CDR3 is built from 13 residues. Germline CDR1 SGHTA, CDR2 FQGNSA. The V and J ends lost 5 bases and 6 bases, in that order; junction bases with no gene match: 4. As for time point: week 47, end of study. One vaccine dose held 300 ug of mutant IDH1 20-mer peptide and came with topical imiquimod. The astrocytomas were IDH1-mutant, ATRX-negative, and WHO grade 3 or 4. This entry comes from a study of a mutant IDH1 vaccine in newly diagnosed glioma. About the research overall: Former treatment meant radiotherapy, temozolomide, or both; the majority had gotten both.

Notes on the study in general: In around 93% of patients, immune responses induced by the vaccine occurred.

The V and J genes are TRBV7-2 and TRBJ2-3; 8 bases are a match to TRBD1. The TCR sequence derives from a man aged 40-55 years with glioma. The sequencing used PBMCs, collected from a glioma patient whose treatment included an IDH1 peptide vaccine. The CDR3 DNA sequence: TGTGCCAGCAGCCCCCGGGACAGGGATACGCAGTATTTT. Translating it yields CASSPRDRDTQYF.